The 27 T cell receptor beta chains listed next were all sequenced from one sample in a study of CD8+CD57+ T cells in acquired aplastic anemia. TCR beta VDJ and CDR3 were profiled, and genomic DNA was the template. TCRdb re-derived calls from the reads in MiXCR, one entry per CDR3 protein. The data hold some 140,000 distinct CDR3 sequences, with just over 50% observed a single time. Patients picked for sequencing had shown CD8+CD57+ cell expansion detected by flow cytometry. The sample consisted of sorted CD4+, CD8+, or CD8+CD57+ T cells (not recorded which) from PBMCs. The source of these receptors is a human donor with aplastic anemia.

A remark on this clonotype: Given a much more abundant clone one base away, this may be a read error. The rearrangement uses TRBV3-1 and TRBJ2-5, with D maybe TRBD2 (6 bases). This CDR3 has 15 amino acids. Germline CDR1 LGHDT, CDR2 YNNKEL (reference sequence). The CDR3 loop reads CAGSHLLEGPETQYF. The CDR3 DNA reads as TGTGCCGGCAGCCACCTCCTGGAGGGACCGGAGACCCAGTACTTC.

This chain connects TRBV15 to TRBJ2-7; D ambiguous. CDR3 length equals 12 residues. The V end was cut by 4 bases, the J end by 2 bases, with 6 bases between. Germline loops: CDR1 LNHNV, CDR2 YYDKDF (reference sequence). As DNA, the CDR3 is TGTGCCACCAGCATGAACCCCTACGAGCAGTACTTC. This gives the protein CATSMNPYEQYF.

The genes are TRBV18 and TRBJ2-1; 8 nucleotides match TRBD1. The junction had 8 bases not matched to a gene; V was cut back by 5 bases and J by 8 bases. The CDR3 contains 14 residues. Germline V gene data show CDR1 as KGHSH and CDR2 as LQKENI. For the CDR3, the DNA is TGTGCCAGCTCATTCAACCAGGGGGCGGATGAGCAGTTCTTC. It specifies CASSFNQGADEQFF.

The J gene is TRBJ1-2, the V gene TRBV7-9; unclear D gene. Germline assignment: CDR1 SEHNR and CDR2 FQNEAQ (reference sequence). Trimming stripped 3 bases from V and 0 bases from J, with 8 bases between. The CDR3 runs to 14 residues. In nucleotides, the CDR3 is TGTGCCAGCAGCTTTGCCGCTACTAACTATGGCTACACCTTC. Its protein is CASSFAATNYGYTF.

CDR3 nucleotide sequence: TGTGCCAGCAGTCAACAGGGGGCCGGAGAGACCCAGTACTTC. This codes for CASSQQGAGETQYF. The chain links TRBV2 to TRBJ2-5; 9 bases align to TRBD1. The CDR3 extends over 14 amino acids. The germline V gene encodes CDR1 SNHLY and CDR2 FYNNEI. The V segment lost 5 bases and the J segment 4 bases; nucleotides outside the gene matches: 5.

The table lists this clonotype with a few counts. V gene TRBV10-3 combines with J gene TRBJ1-6; D gene uncertain. Germline V gives CDR1 ENHRY, CDR2 SYGVKD. The CDR3 extends over 15 amino acids. V was pared by 6 bases and J by 0 bases, with 9 bases between. CDR3 DNA sequence: TGTGCCATCAGCCTCAGACCCTCCTATAATTCACCCCTCCACTTT. This translates into CAISLRPSYNSPLHF.

As regards this clonotype: A much larger clone differs from this one at a single base, so this may be a read error. J is TRBJ1-1 and V is TRBV5-1; 10 nucleotides align to TRBD1. The CDR3 consists of 17 residues. With 0 bases clipped from V and 10 bases from J, the junction kept 15 bases outside the gene matches. Germline lookup yields CDR1 SGHRS and CDR2 YFSETQ. This CDR3 reads CASSLAGTGAVDAGAFF. In nucleotides, the CDR3 is TGCGCCAGCAGCTTGGCCGGGACAGGGGCCGTCGACGCTGGAGCTTTCTTT.

V usage is TRBV15 and J usage is TRBJ1-3; D is unclear. Germline values: CDR1 LNHNV, CDR2 YYDKDF (reference sequence). The V end lost 2 bases, the J end lost 3 bases, and 5 bases lay between the germline ends. The CDR3 extends over 13 amino acids. The CDR3 DNA reads as TGTGCCACCAGCAGACCGAATGGAAACACCATATATTTT. Protein: CATSRPNGNTIYF.

The chain recombines TRBV19 with TRBJ1-6, with a possible D match to TRBD1 (5 bases). Per germline, CDR1 LNHDA and CDR2 SQIVND (reference sequence). V lost 6 bases and J 8 bases, leaving 8 bases between the germline ends. CDR3 length equals 12 residues. The CDR3 reads CASRGVYSPLHF. The CDR3, as DNA: TGTGCCAGTAGAGGGGTATATTCACCCCTCCACTTT.

CDR3 sequence: CASSLAGTSFDTQYF. CDR3 nucleotide sequence: TGTGCCAGCAGCTTAGCGGGGACCTCCTTTGATACGCAGTATTTT. V usage is TRBV7-2 and J usage is TRBJ2-3; D assignment may be TRBD1 or TRBD2 (5 bases each). Trimming removed 0 bases at V and 6 bases at J, with 13 bases between. CDR1 and CDR2 from the germline V gene are SGHTA and FQGNSA. The CDR3 spans 15 residues.

The chain has TRBV2 and TRBJ1-4; no clear D. This CDR3 region has 14 residues. Trimming left V 6 bases short and J 10 bases short, with 18 bases between. Germline V gene lookup returns CDR1 SNHLY and CDR2 FYNNEI. The CDR3 spells CASRGGRTMGKLFF. The CDR3, as DNA: TGTGCCAGCAGGGGCGGACGAACTATGGGAAAACTGTTTTTT.

The chain recombines TRBV27 with TRBJ2-3, with 10 bases aligning to TRBD2. The CDR3 has 16 amino acids. Trimming at V came to 4 bases and at J to 2 bases, leaving 6 bases not matched to a gene. From germline, CDR1 is MNHEY and CDR2 SMNVEV (reference sequence). The CDR3 loop is CASSSPTSGFTDTQYF. Written as DNA, the CDR3 is TGTGCCAGCAGTTCCCCGACTAGCGGGTTCACAGATACGCAGTATTTT.

The V call is TRBV7-2, the J call TRBJ2-5; unclear D gene. CDR1 and CDR2 (germline): SGHTA, FQGNSA. V lost 4 bases and J 10 bases, leaving 25 bases between the germline ends. The CDR3 totals 16 residues. CDR3 in amino acids: CASSSTPALPPNDQYF. In nucleotides, the CDR3 is TGTGCCAGCAGCTCGACCCCCGCTCTCCCTCCCAATGACCAGTACTTC.

This clonotype was observed at least ten times. This chain uses TRBV20-1 with TRBJ1-4, with D unclear. CDR3 length: 18 residues. V was shortened by 1 base and J by 0 bases, with 18 bases between the two germline ends. The germline V gene has CDR1 DFQATT and CDR2 SNEGSKA (reference sequence). The CDR3 bases are TGCAGTGCTAGAGTTCGCGGGGTTCTACCCACAACTAATGAAAAACTGTTTTTT. Translated, it gives CSARVRGVLPTTNEKLFF.

This sequence joins TRBV7-6 and TRBJ2-5; D uncertain. The CDR3 has 13 residues. CDR1 SGHVS and CDR2 FNYEAQ come from the germline V gene. V lost 1 base to trimming and J lost 5 bases, with 8 bases between them. CDR3 coding DNA: TGTGCCAGCAGCTTAGATCCCGCGGAGACCCAGTACTTC. It specifies CASSLDPAETQYF.

The chain combines TRBV7-9 with TRBJ2-2; D is unresolved. V lost 2 bases to trimming and J lost 8 bases, with 9 bases between them. The CDR3 spans 13 residues. Germline V gene data show CDR1 as SEHNR and CDR2 as FQNEAQ (reference sequence). The CDR3 DNA sequence: TGTGCCAGCAGCTTAATGTCCTATGGGGAGCTGTTTTTT. It yields the protein CASSLMSYGELFF.

Points on this clonotype: A clone one base away is much larger, so this may be a read error. CDR3 bases: TGTGCCATCAGTTTCAAACAGGAGGGAGGCACTGAAGCTTTCTTT. This sequence encodes CAISFKQEGGTEAFF. The chain uses TRBV10-3 and TRBJ1-1; tentative D call: TRBD1 (5 bases). The CDR3 runs to 15 residues. CDR1 is ENHRY and CDR2 is SYGVKD in the germline V gene. Trimming left V 5 bases short and J 4 bases short, with 17 bases between.

This clonotype was seen many times. The chain recombines TRBV7-8 with TRBJ1-2; D gene uncertain. This CDR3 contains 12 residues. Trimming removed 5 bases at V and 3 bases at J, with 7 bases between. Germline V gives CDR1 SGHVS, CDR2 FQNEAQ. DNA for the CDR3: TGTGCCAGCAGCGGTGGGGACTATGGCTACACCTTC. It encodes CASSGGDYGYTF.

This chain links TRBV19 with TRBJ2-6; D remains ambiguous. Germline V lookup: CDR1 LNHDA, CDR2 SQIVND (reference sequence). There are 13 residues in the CDR3. Trimming cost V 7 bases and J 1 base, with 5 bases left between them. The CDR3: CASTRSGANVLTF. The CDR3 nucleotides are TGTGCCAGTACCCGATCTGGGGCCAACGTCCTGACTTTC.

This clonotype showed up many times. This rearrangement joins TRBV11-2 to TRBJ2-5, with D possibly being TRBD1 (6 bases). The CDR3 extends over 15 amino acids. The germline gives CDR1 SGHAT, CDR2 FQNNGV. With 5 bases removed from V and 1 base from J, the gap between germline ends came to 14 bases. CDR3 nucleotides: TGTGCCAGCAGCCCAGGTTGGGGGCCCCAAGAGACCCAGTACTTC. Its protein product is CASSPGWGPQETQYF.

Only a few counts were recorded for this clonotype. This chain joins TRBV5-8 and TRBJ2-3; D uncertain. The CDR3 contains 13 residues. The germline CDR1 and CDR2 sequences are SGHTS and YDEGEE. Between the trimmed V and J ends, which lost 5 bases and 0 bases, there was a span of 7 bases. CDR3 DNA sequence: TGTGCCAGCAGTCTGGTCAGCACAGATACGCAGTATTTT. It codes for CASSLVSTDTQYF.

The chain is built from TRBV2 and TRBJ1-5, with no clear D. V lost 2 bases to trimming and J lost 3 bases, with 11 bases between them. Germline lookup yields CDR1 SNHLY and CDR2 FYNNEI. CDR3 size: 15 residues. The CDR3 region is CASSESMLPNQPQHF. The CDR3 region has the DNA TGTGCCAGCAGTGAATCGATGCTTCCCAATCAGCCCCAGCATTTT.

Worth noting for this clonotype: An end of the junction differs from the germline gene, which may be a read error. The chain employs TRBV15 and TRBJ2-6, with 7 positions matching TRBD2. From germline, CDR1 is LNHNV and CDR2 YYDKDF (reference sequence). The CDR3 is 14 residues long. This CDR3 reads CATSRGRGGNVLTF. The CDR3 DNA reads TGTGCCACCAGCAGAGGCCGCGGGGGCAACGTCCTGACTTTC.

J is TRBJ2-7 and V is TRBV2, with TRBD2 identical over 7 bases. This CDR3 is built from 13 residues. Germline V gene lookup returns CDR1 SNHLY and CDR2 FYNNEI. The trim removed 8 bases at V and 1 base at J, leaving 5 bases unmatched. The CDR3 spells CASGREGSYEQYF. The CDR3 DNA reads as TGTGCCAGCGGGAGGGAGGGATCCTACGAGCAGTACTTC. The whole variable domain, remainder taken from reference TRBV2 and TRBJ2-7, is EPEVTQTPSHQVTQMGQEVILRCVPISNHLYFYWYRQILGQKVEFLVSFYNNEISEKSEIFDDQFSVERPDGSNFTLKIRSTKLEDSAMYFCASGREGSYEQYFGPGTRLTVT.

The V call is TRBV20-1, the J call TRBJ2-2; D is unresolved. Germline V gene lookup returns CDR1 DFQATT and CDR2 SNEGSKA (reference sequence). The CDR3 spans 12 residues. The V gene lost 5 bases and the J gene lost 4 bases, with 8 bases spanning the gap. The CDR3 reads CSAQERTGELFF. CDR3 nucleotides: TGCAGTGCTCAAGAGCGCACCGGGGAGCTGTTTTTT.

This clonotype was counted at least ten times. The rearrangement joins TRBV6-5 to TRBJ2-5; perhaps TRBD2 as D (6 bases). CDR3 length: 15 amino acids. Germline values: CDR1 MNHEY, CDR2 SVGAGI. The germline V and J ends were trimmed by 4 bases and 1 base, with 13 bases remaining between them. The CDR3 bases are TGTGCCAGCAGTTTAGCAGGGAGGCCCCAAGAGACCCAGTACTTC. Translated: CASSLAGRPQETQYF.

The chain combines TRBV2 with TRBJ2-3; D uncertain. V was trimmed by 0 bases and J by 5 bases, leaving 15 bases between them. Germline loops: CDR1 SNHLY, CDR2 FYNNEI. The CDR3 has 16 residues. Here the CDR3 reads CASSEATRGLGDTQYF. CDR3 in DNA: TGTGCCAGCAGTGAAGCAACGAGAGGCCTAGGAGATACGCAGTATTTT.